What follows are 12 T cell receptor beta chains derived from one specimen sequenced in a study of memory CD4+ T cells and cytomegalovirus serostatus. Single viable CD3+CD4+CD8-CD45RO+ cells were sorted as the memory CD4+ T cells. The protocol was immunoSEQ multiplex PCR, while the TCRdb copy is restricted to in-frame clones and leaves out a portion. The table includes some 53,000 clones, 78% detected once. The specimen sequenced was memory CD4+ T cells from blood. The receptor set was obtained from an adult in good health and CMV-seronegative.

The chain has TRBV28 and TRBJ2-5, with TRBD2 matching over 10 bases. Per the germline V gene, CDR1 is MDHEN and CDR2 is SYDVKM. V shed 7 bases and J 0 bases; nucleotides not matched to a gene: 11. There are 17 residues in the CDR3. This chain's CDR3 is CASTPGLAEPYQETQYF. The DNA of the CDR3 is TGTGCCAGCACCCCTGGACTAGCGGAGCCCTACCAAGAGACCCAGTACTTC.

The chain is built from TRBV11-2 and TRBJ2-1; 8 bases line up with TRBD1. In germline, CDR1 is SGHAT, CDR2 FQNNGV. Unmatched junction bases numbered 7, after V lost 6 bases and J lost 3 bases. The CDR3 is 15 amino acids. CDR3 sequence reads: CASSLGQGNYNEQFF. The CDR3 nucleotides read TGTGCCAGCAGTCTCGGACAGGGCAACTACAATGAGCAGTTCTTC.

This chain uses TRBV7-2 with TRBJ2-1; 10 bases agree with TRBD2. The CDR3 loop spans 16 amino acids. V trimming: 5 bases; J trimming: 12 bases; junction bases outside the gene matches: 16. Germline CDR1 SGHTA, CDR2 FQGNSA. As DNA, the CDR3 is TGTGCCAGCAGCCCATACAAGGGTTCTAGCGGGGGTAGGCAGTTCTTC. It encodes CASSPYKGSSGGRQFF.

The V and J genes are TRBV29-1 and TRBJ1-2; TRBD1 might be the D (6 bases). CDR1 and CDR2 from the germline V gene are SQVTM and ANQGSEA. V lost 6 bases, J lost 4 bases, and 18 bases lay in between. This CDR3 is built from 14 residues. CDR3 sequence: CSVKPPGQRYGYTF. CDR3 bases: TGCAGCGTAAAGCCTCCGGGACAACGCTATGGCTACACCTTC.

The V call is TRBV25-1, the J call TRBJ2-1; D ambiguous. V dropped 2 bases and J dropped 1 base, with 6 bases sitting between them. Germline V gene lookup returns CDR1 MGHDK and CDR2 SYGVNS. The CDR3 covers 14 residues. The DNA of the CDR3 is TGTGCCAGCAGTGAAGTAGTTTCCTACAATGAGCAGTTCTTC. This sequence encodes CASSEVVSYNEQFF. The entire variable domain, with the rest obtained from reference TRBV25-1 and TRBJ2-1, is as follows: EADIYQTPRYLVIGTGKKITLECSQTMGHDKMYWYQQDPGMELHLIHYSYGVNSTEKGDLSSESTVSRIRTEHFPLTLESARPSHTSQYLCASSEVVSYNEQFFGPGTRLTVL.

The V and J genes are TRBV5-1 and TRBJ1-2; 8 nucleotides line up with TRBD1. Trimming took 1 base from V and 7 from J; bases not matched to a gene: 6. This CDR3 comprises 14 residues. Germline lookup yields CDR1 SGHRS and CDR2 YFSETQ. Here the CDR3 DNA reads TGCGCCAGCAGCTTGATGGTGGGGACAGGTGGCTACACCTTC. Its translation is CASSLMVGTGGYTF.

V and J are TRBV18 and TRBJ1-1; 9 nucleotides align to TRBD1. CDR1 is KGHSH, CDR2 LQKENI, per germline. The CDR3 is made up of 14 amino acids. V was clipped by 3 bases and J by 5 bases; unmatched bases: 4. CDR3 sequence (DNA): TGTGCCAGCTCACCGACAGGGGGGGGGACTGAAGCTTTCTTT. Translating it yields CASSPTGGGTEAFF.

The genes are TRBV7-9 and TRBJ1-2; D unclear. The CDR3 length is 15 residues. V lost 3 bases and J lost 3, with 14 bases in between. From germline, CDR1 is SEHNR and CDR2 FQNEAQ (reference sequence). CDR3 in amino acids: CASSLEAGPHYGYTF. In nucleotides, the CDR3 is TGTGCCAGCAGCTTGGAGGCAGGACCCCACTATGGCTACACCTTC.

Points on this clone: Other DNA sequences from this sample encode an identical CDR3 as well. J is TRBJ2-5 and V is TRBV2; D unclear. The CDR3 length is 11 residues. V was cut by 1 base and J by 3 bases, with 0 bases left in between. The germline CDR1 and CDR2 sequences are SNHLY and FYNNEI. DNA of the CDR3: TGTGCCAGCAGTGAAGAAGAGACCCAGTACTTC. It is translated as CASSEEETQYF. The whole variable domain, filled in from reference TRBV2 and TRBJ2-5, reads EPEVTQTPSHQVTQMGQEVILRCVPISNHLYFYWYRQILGQKVEFLVSFYNNEISEKSEIFDDQFSVERPDGSNFTLKIRSTKLEDSAMYFCASSEEETQYFGPGTRLLVL.

The chain combines TRBV6-5 with TRBJ1-1; possible D gene TRBD1, 6 bases. Trimming shortened V by 6 bases and J by 5 bases, and 16 bases separated the two germline ends. Germline V gives CDR1 MNHEY, CDR2 SVGAGI. CDR3 length equals 14 residues. DNA of the CDR3: TGTGCCAGCAGAGAGGCTAGGGGGGGTACTGAAGCTTTCTTT. Protein product: CASREARGGTEAFF.

This clone has more than one count but fewer than ten. This chain links TRBV11-2 with TRBJ2-7, with 8 bases aligning to TRBD2. Per germline, CDR1 SGHAT and CDR2 FQNNGV. V shed 3 bases and J 5 bases; nucleotides not matched to a gene: 3. CDR3 length equals 13 residues. CDR3 in DNA: TGTGCCAGCAGCTTCCCGGGACTAGACGAGCAGTACTTC. Its protein is CASSFPGLDEQYF.

The CDR3 region has the DNA TGTGCCACCAGCAGAGATAGGGGCTCTCCGCCCTATGGCTACACCTTC. As protein: CATSRDRGSPPYGYTF. The chain has TRBV15 and TRBJ1-2; tentatively, D is TRBD1 (5 bases). V dropped 0 bases and J dropped 4 bases, with 15 bases sitting between them. The CDR3 totals 16 residues. Germline loops: CDR1 LNHNV, CDR2 YYDKDF (reference sequence).